The clone carrying this T cell receptor (beta chain) showed up just a few times. These data originate in a study of cytomegalovirus exposure and HLA in healthy donors. After removal of 6 bases from V and 9 bases from J, the junction contained 2 bases not matched to a gene. Germline assignment: CDR1 SNHLY and CDR2 FYNNEI. This CDR3 is built from 13 residues. Use of 60 Vbeta and 13 Jbeta primers characterized the PCR. TCRdb's table, derived via immunoSEQ multiplex PCR, lists solely in-frame clones and lacks some. The table records under 200,000 clones, about 80% of them present only once. The chain links TRBV2 to TRBJ1-6; 10 bases fit TRBD1. Sequencing was carried out using PBMCs. The receptor was isolated from a man younger than 45 in good health and CMV-seronegative. The CDR3 coding sequence is TGTGCCAGCAGGGACAGGGGGTCTTCACCCCTCCACTTT. Protein product: CASRDRGSSPLHF.